Each of the 21 T cell receptor beta chains below was sequenced from the same sample in a study of OX40 agonist ivuxolimab in advanced cancers. This table comes from immunoSEQ multiplex PCR, and its TCRdb copy is limited to in-frame clones, with some not included. The sample contains roughly 56,000 clones, roughly 84% of which appear only once. This specimen was CD4+ or CD8+ T cells sorted from blood, taken in a trial of the OX40 agonist ivuxolimab. The receptors come from an adult with an advanced solid tumor such as melanoma, head and neck, liver or kidney cancer.

This clone was recorded a few times. V and J are TRBV18 and TRBJ2-3; D is unclear. V was cut by 2 bases and J by 4 bases, with 13 bases left in between. From germline, CDR1 is KGHSH and CDR2 LQKENI. The CDR3 sequence is 15 residues long. The DNA of the CDR3 is TGTGCCAGCTCACCAGAACCGACCAGAGCAGATACGCAGTATTTT. As protein: CASSPEPTRADTQYF.

The chain links TRBV19 to TRBJ2-2; possible D gene TRBD2, 5 bases. V lost 7 bases, J lost 8 bases, and 14 bases lay in between. The CDR3 covers 13 residues. CDR1 and CDR2 from the germline V gene are LNHDA and SQIVND (reference sequence). CDR3 sequence (DNA): TGTGCCAGTATCACGAGGTCGGGGGGGGAGCTGTTTTTT. This codes for CASITRSGGELFF.

V usage is TRBV4-1 and J usage is TRBJ1-6; no clear D. Germline values: CDR1 MGHRA, CDR2 YSYEKL. The CDR3 is made up of 15 amino acids. V lost 2 bases and J 6 bases, leaving 11 bases between the germline ends. The DNA for the CDR3 is TGCGCCAGCAGCCAACTCCCGCTGCGTAATTCACCCCTCCACTTT. Protein: CASSQLPLRNSPLHF.

V and J are TRBV5-4 and TRBJ1-6, with D tentatively TRBD1 (5 bases). Germline V lookup: CDR1 SGHNT, CDR2 YYREEE (reference sequence). This CDR3 comprises 15 residues. The germline V and J ends were trimmed by 4 bases and 4 bases, with 12 bases remaining between them. In nucleotides, the CDR3 is TGTGCCAGCAGCCGCCTGGGGGATTATAATTCACCCCTCCACTTT. Translated, it gives CASSRLGDYNSPLHF.

In its sample, this clone was seen a few times. The chain uses TRBV20-1 and TRBJ1-3; D unclear. The V gene's germline CDR1 is DFQATT and CDR2 SNEGSKA (reference sequence). Trimming removed 3 bases at V and 0 bases at J, with 0 bases between. This CDR3 has 11 residues. The CDR3 DNA is TGCAGTGCTAGCTCTGGAAACACCATATATTTT. This gives the protein CSASSGNTIYF.

This chain joins TRBV9 and TRBJ2-2; TRBD2 might be the D (5 bases). Trimming shortened V by 7 bases and J by 3 bases, and 13 bases separated the two germline ends. Per germline, CDR1 SGDLS and CDR2 YYNGEE. This CDR3 has 14 amino acids. DNA of the CDR3: TGTGCCAGCTTGAGAGGGATGCACACCGGGGAGCTGTTTTTT. Protein: CASLRGMHTGELFF.

The chain couples TRBV7-3 to TRBJ2-1; D possibly matches TRBD1 or TRBD2 (6 bases each). CDR1 is SGHTA and CDR2 is FQGTGA in the germline V gene. The V and J ends lost 5 bases and 8 bases respectively, with 19 bases between them. This CDR3 is 15 amino acids long. Here the CDR3 reads CASSPRLGGFDEQFF. For the CDR3, the DNA is TGTGCCAGCAGCCCCCGACTAGGGGGGTTCGATGAGCAGTTCTTC.

V and J are TRBV5-1 and TRBJ2-5; tentative D call: TRBD2 (5 bases). CDR1 is SGHRS, CDR2 YFSETQ, per germline. This CDR3 region has 17 residues. Trimming removed 0 bases at V and 2 bases at J, with 17 bases between. CDR3 coding DNA: TGCGCCAGCAGCTTGGCCGGACTTTGGGGAATTCAAGAGACCCAGTACTTC. Translation gives CASSLAGLWGIQETQYF.

This chain joins TRBV6-5 and TRBJ2-1; D might be TRBD2 (6 bases). The CDR3 is 15 residues long. Per germline, CDR1 MNHEY and CDR2 SVGAGI. V dropped 5 bases and J dropped 4 bases, with 15 bases sitting between them. The CDR3 sequence is CASSPGLARYNEQFF. Here the CDR3 DNA reads TGTGCCAGCAGTCCGGGGCTAGCGAGATACAATGAGCAGTTCTTC.

The rearrangement joins TRBV5-6 to TRBJ1-1, with D perhaps TRBD1 (5 bases). The CDR3 sequence is 16 residues long. Germline V gene data show CDR1 as SGHDT and CDR2 as YYEEEE. V was shortened by 1 base and J by 0 bases, with 13 bases between the two germline ends. The CDR3 DNA follows: TGTGCCAGCAGCTTGTGGGGGAGGACGTTGAACACTGAAGCTTTCTTT. Its translation is CASSLWGRTLNTEAFF.

CDR3 nucleotide sequence: TGTGCCAGCGCGGGCTTGGAGCAGTACTTC. This translates into CASAGLEQYF. The chain employs TRBV7-9 and TRBJ2-7; D may be TRBD2 (5 bases). Trimming pared 8 bases from V and 7 bases from J, leaving 9 bases between. In germline, CDR1 is SEHNR, CDR2 FQNEAQ (reference sequence). This CDR3 comprises 10 residues.

The chain links TRBV6-1 to TRBJ1-5; TRBD1 aligns across 7 bases. The V gene's germline CDR1 is MNHNS and CDR2 SASEGT. The CDR3 covers 15 residues. J lost 4 bases, V lost 7 bases, and 10 bases had no gene match. The CDR3 bases are TGTGCCAGCATTAGTAATGGGGACAGTAATCAGCCCCAGCATTTT. Translating gives CASISNGDSNQPQHF.

The chain uses TRBV2 and TRBJ2-7; the D is unclear. The CDR3 loop spans 12 amino acids. Trimming left V 0 bases short and J 8 bases short, with 8 bases between. CDR1 is SNHLY and CDR2 is FYNNEI in the germline V gene. For the CDR3, the DNA is TGTGCCAGCAGTGAAGCGGTGGCTAAGCAGTACTTC. This translates into CASSEAVAKQYF.

This clone was seen a few times. J is TRBJ2-7 and V is TRBV5-1; TRBD2 matches at 11 bases. V lost 3 bases to trimming and J lost 9 bases; unmatched junction nucleotides: 8. This CDR3 spans 14 amino acids. Germline loops: CDR1 SGHRS, CDR2 YFSETQ. In DNA, the CDR3 is TGCGCCAGCAGCTCGACGGGACTAGCGGACCTGCAGTACTTC. Encoded protein: CASSSTGLADLQYF.

The chain is built from TRBV5-6 and TRBJ2-3; 7 bases are a match to TRBD2. CDR3 length: 18 residues. The ends lost 0 bases at V and 0 bases at J; junction bases unmatched: 10. The germline CDR1 and CDR2 sequences are SGHDT and YYEEEE. CDR3 sequence reads: CASSLGLAEDGSTDTQYF. The CDR3 DNA is TGTGCCAGCAGCTTGGGGCTAGCGGAAGACGGGAGCACAGATACGCAGTATTTT. The variable domain in full, with the rest retrieved from reference TRBV5-6 and TRBJ2-3, is DAGVTQSPTHLIKTRGQQVTLRCSPKSGHDTVSWYQQALGQGPQFIFQYYEEEERQRGNFPDRFSGHQFPNYSSELNVNALLLGDSALYLCASSLGLAEDGSTDTQYFGPGTRLTVL.

The chain couples TRBV5-4 to TRBJ2-7; 7 bases match TRBD2. The CDR3 is 15 residues long. The junction had 8 bases not matched to a gene; V was cut back by 3 bases and J by 2 bases. Germline V lookup: CDR1 SGHNT, CDR2 YYREEE (reference sequence). CDR3: CASSSRARGAYEQYF. The CDR3 nucleotides are TGTGCCAGCAGCTCACGGGCCCGGGGGGCCTACGAGCAGTACTTC.

The chain employs TRBV5-1 and TRBJ1-4, with D possibly TRBD1 on 6 matching bases. Between the trimmed V and J ends, which lost 1 base and 7 bases, there was a span of 8 bases. The CDR3 covers 13 residues. The germline gives CDR1 SGHRS, CDR2 YFSETQ. CDR3 DNA: TGCGCCAGCAGCTTGACAGGGCGTGAAAAACTGTTTTTT. This gives the protein CASSLTGREKLFF.

The chain carries TRBV28 and TRBJ2-7, with a possible D match to TRBD2 (6 bases). V shed 8 bases and J shed 3 bases, with 11 bases lying between them. This CDR3 has 12 residues. Germline V CDR1 and CDR2: MDHEN, SYDVKM. The CDR3, as DNA: TGTGCCAGCGAGGGACTTCTCTACGAGCAGTACTTC. Its translation is CASEGLLYEQYF.

CDR3 bases: TGTGCCAGCAGTGAATTATCCGCGGGAATGGACGCTTTCTTT. This gives the protein CASSELSAGMDAFF. The chain links TRBV25-1 to TRBJ1-1; D ambiguous. CDR3 length: 14 amino acids. CDR1 is MGHDK and CDR2 is SYGVNS in the germline V gene. With 1 base removed from V and 11 bases from J, the gap between germline ends came to 17 bases.

The CDR3 coding sequence is TGTGCCAGCAGTTACTCGTTAAACGAGCAGTACTTC. Translated, it gives CASSYSLNEQYF. The chain links TRBV6-6 to TRBJ2-7; D gene uncertain. Per the germline V gene, CDR1 is MNHNY and CDR2 is SVGAGI (reference sequence). Trimming took 0 bases from V and 5 from J, leaving 5 bases between them. The CDR3 is 12 amino acids.

The chain links TRBV7-2 to TRBJ1-6, with a possible D match to TRBD1 (5 bases). The CDR3 extends over 13 amino acids. V lost 2 bases and J 9 bases, leaving 8 bases between the germline ends. CDR1 and CDR2 from the germline V gene are SGHTA and FQGNSA. This CDR3 is CASSLSGTSPLHF. The CDR3 DNA follows: TGTGCCAGCAGCTTATCGGGGACTTCACCCCTCCACTTT.